This T cell receptor beta chain was found in a study of T cells after yellow fever vaccination. Overall study findings and caveats: Re-detected after boosting: most primary clones, 96% of CD4 and 75% to 90% of CD8.

The CDR3 is 16 amino acids. With 5 bases removed from V and 2 bases from J, the gap between germline ends came to 17 bases. Germline lookup yields CDR1 LNHNV and CDR2 YYDKDF (reference sequence). This clonotype was detected only a few times. Its antigen is not identified. TCRdb reprocessed the 5' RACE reads with MiXCR, giving one entry per CDR3 protein. Found here are just under 600,000 distinct CDR3 sequences, approximately 13% of them singletons; the top ten hold more than 12%. The TCR comes from a man younger than 45 who received the YFV17D yellow fever vaccine. The material sequenced was PBMCs, taken on the day of the yellow fever booster vaccination. The genes are TRBV15 and TRBJ2-3; D perhaps matches TRBD2 (6 bases). The CDR3 coding sequence is TGTGCCACCAGCGCGGGGATGGCGGGGTCCACAGATACGCAGTATTTT. Amino acid sequence: CATSAGMAGSTDTQYF. The full variable domain, in which reference TRBV15 and TRBJ2-3 provide the parts outside the CDR3, is DAMVIQNPRYQVTQFGKPVTLSCSQTLNHNVMYWYQQKSSQAPKLLFHYYDKDFNNEADTPDNFQSRRPNTSFCFLDIRSPGLGDTAMYLCATSAGMAGSTDTQYFGPGTRLTVL.